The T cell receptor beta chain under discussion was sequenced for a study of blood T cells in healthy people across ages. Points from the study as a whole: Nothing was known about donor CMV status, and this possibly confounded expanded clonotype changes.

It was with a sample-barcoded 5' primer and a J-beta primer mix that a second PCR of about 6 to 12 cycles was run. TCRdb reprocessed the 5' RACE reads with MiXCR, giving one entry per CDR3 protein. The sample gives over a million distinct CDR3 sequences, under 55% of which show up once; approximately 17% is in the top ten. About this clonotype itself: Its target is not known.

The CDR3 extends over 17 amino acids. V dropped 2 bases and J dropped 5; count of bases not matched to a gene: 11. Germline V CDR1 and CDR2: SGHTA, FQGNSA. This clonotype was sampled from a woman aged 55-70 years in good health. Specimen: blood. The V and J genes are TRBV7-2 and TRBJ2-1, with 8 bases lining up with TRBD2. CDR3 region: CASSLSPRRGADNEQFF. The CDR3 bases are TGTGCCAGCAGCTTAAGTCCCCGGCGGGGGGCGGACAATGAGCAGTTCTTC. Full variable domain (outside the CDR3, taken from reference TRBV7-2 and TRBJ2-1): GAGVSQSPSNKVTEKGKDVELRCDPISGHTALYWYRQSLGQGLEFLIYFQGNSAPDKSGLPSDRFSAERTGGSVSTLTIQRTQQEDSAVYLCASSLSPRRGADNEQFFGPGTRLTVL.